The present T cell receptor (beta chain) was sequenced within a study of blood T cell repertoires in COVID-19. Study overall: COVID-19 samples from acute and convalescent phases originated in the United States, Italy and Spain.

This clone was observed a handful of times. Individuals drawn from approximately 26 US areas were roughly 18 to 95 years old. Participants' reported clinical history set cohort assignment. Original processing methods: Reference gene primers were amplified, and this amplification served to estimate nucleated cell counts. Profiling relied on immunoSEQ multiplex PCR, and the TCRdb table lists in-frame clones only, not all of them. Clone size and the V and J calls come from that table; the DNA yielded D and trimming. The profile covers fewer than 350,000 clones, with about nine tenths appearing a single time and approximately 0.93% taken by the ten largest. This TCR was sampled from a woman aged 25 to 39 who had been exposed to COVID-19. Specimen: PBMCs or T cells enriched from blood (not recorded which).

The CDR3 loop is CASSPGSSYEQYF. In DNA, the CDR3 is TGTGCCAGCAGCCCAGGGTCCTCCTACGAGCAGTACTTC. The chain carries TRBV28 and TRBJ2-7; tentatively, D is TRBD1 (5 bases). Germline CDR1 and CDR2: MDHEN and SYDVKM. Trimming removed 6 bases from V and 0 bases from J, with 9 bases in between. The CDR3 sequence is 13 residues long. Together with reference TRBV28 and TRBJ2-7, the CDR3 gives the full variable domain: DVKVTQSSRYLVKRTGEKVFLECVQDMDHENMFWYRQDPGLGLRLIYFSYDVKMKEKGDIPEGYSVSREKKERFSLILESASTNQTSMYLCASSPGSSYEQYFGPGTRLTVT.